Below, one TCR beta chain is given with its context. What it recognizes is unknown. The data were obtained in a study of T cells in localized non-small cell lung cancer. Study-wide findings and caveats: Sequencing covered just one tumor region, so heterogeneity cannot be ruled out. The appearance of a median roughly 58 of the top 100 tumor clones was seen in adjacent lung.

Profiled with immunoSEQ multiplex PCR; TCRdb holds only in-frame clones, not every one. The sample includes approximately 54,000 clones, 75% to 90% of them seen just once. Trimming cost V 3 bases and J 4 bases; bases outside gene matches: 4. From germline, CDR1 is LNHDA and CDR2 SQIVND (reference sequence). The CDR3 covers 15 residues. The sequence was obtained from a woman aged 35-70 years with stage I lung adenocarcinoma. The genes are TRBV19 and TRBJ2-3; 10 nucleotides match TRBD2. This specimen consisted of peripheral blood, obtained before any cancer treatment. The CDR3 reads CASSMDSGGPDTQYF. CDR3 DNA: TGTGCCAGTAGTATGGATAGCGGGGGGCCAGATACGCAGTATTTT.